This TCR beta chain was sequenced for a study of T cells of healthy individuals. TCRdb itself ran the 5' RACE reads through MiXCR, one entry per CDR3 protein. The sample consists of around 98,000 distinct CDR3 sequences, 15% to 20% of them appearing once. The CDR3 loop spans 14 amino acids. The germline V gene encodes CDR1 DFQATT and CDR2 SNEGSKA (reference sequence). V shed 2 bases and J shed 4 bases, with 14 bases lying between them. The chain joins TRBV20-1 to TRBJ1-1; weak D call: TRBD1 (5 bases). This TCR was sampled from a human donor in good health. DNA of the CDR3: TGCAGTGCTAGAATGGACGGCGGGGGCACTGAAGCTTTCTTT. This gives the protein CSARMDGGGTEAFF.